A selection of T cell receptor beta chains follows, all from one sample in a study of blood T cell repertoires in COVID-19. TCRdb's table, derived via immunoSEQ multiplex PCR, lists solely in-frame clones and lacks some. The repertoire holds 78,000 or so clones, with approximately 83% as singletons. The sequenced sample consisted of peripheral blood. These receptors all stem from a human donor in a cohort sampled during active COVID-19. CDR3s leave out the opening cysteine and the closing phenylalanine or tryptophan. Fields, in order: V gene, J gene, CDR3 protein.

>TRBV5-4|TRBJ1-3
ASSRRRDRTSDTIY
>TRBV3-1/TRBV3-2|TRBJ2-5
ASSQTSSGETQY
>TRBV12-5|TRBJ1-3
ASEDGGIGGNTIY
>TRBV2|TRBJ2-5
ASSRREGETQY
>TRBV18|TRBJ2-3
ASSPPSTGYTDTQY
>TRBV7-2|TRBJ2-2
ASSFQPAGVTGELF
>TRBV9|TRBJ1-6
ASRDRRNSPLH
>TRBV2|TRBJ2-3
ASSAWGGLLLSTDTQY
>TRBV9|TRBJ1-4
ASSVGGEAEKLF
>TRBV10-3|TRBJ2-1
AISESGSQQEQF
>TRBV7-9|TRBJ1-5
ASSTDSAQPQH
>TRBV5-1|TRBJ2-3
ASSLGGPSSTDTQY
>TRBV5-1|TRBJ2-5
ASSLGQGAQETQY
>TRBV27|TRBJ2-1
ASSLLKGGGTGFNEQF
>TRBV5-4|TRBJ2-5
ASSPEAQLAETETQY
>TRBV28|TRBJ1-5
ASSSRSYSNQPQH
>TRBV19|TRBJ2-2
ASSTRQGVGELF
>TRBV6-5|TRBJ1-1
ASRLQTLNTEAF
>TRBV28|TRBJ1-2
ASSFLGRGNYGYT
>TRBV28|TRBJ2-7
ASRTSQGEQY
>TRBV5-8|TRBJ1-2
ASSLELWTARGDYGYT
>TRBV27|TRBJ1-6
ASSLSWVGVWNSPLH
>TRBV19|TRBJ2-1
ASSMAGGARNEQF
>TRBV9|TRBJ2-2
ASSVLAGDTGELF
>TRBV11-2|TRBJ2-7
ASSLARLAGSYEQY
>TRBV27|TRBJ1-1
ASSRTPNTEAF
>TRBV29-1|TRBJ1-1
SVDLQGPNTEAF
>TRBV9|TRBJ2-3
ASSVGGGALGNTQY
>TRBV5-1|TRBJ2-3
ASSLVAGTDTQY
>TRBV18|TRBJ2-2
ASSPVRGTGELF
>TRBV9|TRBJ2-5
ASSVVAGAILETQY
>TRBV29-1|TRBJ2-7
SVDQGAEQY
>TRBV19|TRBJ1-1
ASSTEGQNTEAF
>TRBV2|TRBJ2-4
ASSGTSGGQNIQY
>TRBV2|TRBJ2-5
ASSVRTPTQETQY
>TRBV3-1/TRBV3-2|TRBJ1-1
ASSQDSRGTEAF
>TRBV7-8|TRBJ2-1
ASSVGTRDRVYNEQF
>TRBV11-2|TRBJ1-1
ASSLSGGPEAF
>TRBV19|TRBJ1-1
ASTLDRLEGAF
>TRBV19|TRBJ1-5
ASSPDRHYSNQPQH
>TRBV2|TRBJ1-1
ASQPSGDTEAF
>TRBV24-1|TRBJ2-3
ATSDYRQDTQY
>TRBV24-1|TRBJ2-1
ATSAPLAGGAIEQF
>TRBV11-3|TRBJ2-1
ASSLAEGRRNEQF
>TRBV6-5|TRBJ1-4
ASSLEGLTEKLF
>TRBV19|TRBJ1-2
ASSYGQSYGYT
>TRBV3-1/TRBV3-2|TRBJ2-7
ASRFGTGWPYEQY
>TRBV11-2|TRBJ1-1
ASSTYRIGGMNTEAF
>TRBV5-1|TRBJ2-3
ASSLEPYTDTQY
>TRBV9|TRBJ1-4
ASSGTDNEKLF
>TRBV6-5|TRBJ2-3
ASSPGASADTQY
>TRBV10-2|TRBJ1-1
ASSFGGENTEAF
>TRBV6-5|TRBJ1-2
ASSSDRGHGYT
>TRBV27|TRBJ1-1
ASSSVRFGRGTEAF
>TRBV23-1|TRBJ2-7
ASSHPTYEQY
>TRBV19|TRBJ2-1
ASSIPLTGRDNEQF
>TRBV3-1/TRBV3-2|TRBJ2-7
ASSPTGGVSEQY